The 16 T cell receptor beta chains listed next were all sequenced from one sample in a study of radiation and T cells in renal cell carcinoma (dated by TCRdb to about 2020). The time point label, read with the paper, signifies: baseline pretreatment blood. The label giving this sample's treatment or condition can be read as: 15 Gy SBRT to primary tumor, nephrectomy 4 weeks later. Libraries came from the immunoSEQ multiplex PCR assay. TCRdb retrieved this table from immuneACCESS and kept in-frame rearrangements only. Not all clones are present; in checked studies, unresolved V genes account for under half, and no reason is known for the remainder. This sample holds 130,000 or so clones; around four fifths were observed only once. The top ten clonotypes cover approximately 24% of the sample. This sample comprised blood, obtained from a patient whose treatment included radiotherapy and nephrectomy. Source of these receptors: a woman in her forties or fifties with renal cell carcinoma.

This clone was observed a few times. This chain links TRBV28 with TRBJ2-5; TRBD1 matches at 12 bases. The V gene's germline CDR1 is MDHEN and CDR2 SYDVKM. The V gene end was trimmed by 4 bases and the J gene end by 4 bases; junction bases not matched to a gene: 7. The CDR3 covers 16 residues. CDR3 amino acids: CASSSGGTGGVETQYF. The CDR3 nucleotides are TGTGCCAGCAGTTCGGGGGGGACAGGGGGCGTAGAGACCCAGTACTTC.

The rearrangement links TRBV7-9 to TRBJ2-3; D not resolved. Looked up from germline, CDR1 is SEHNR and CDR2 is FQNEAQ (reference sequence). This CDR3 has 14 residues. The V end lost 1 base, the J end lost 4 bases, and 9 bases lay between the germline ends. The CDR3 here is CASSLDSEADTQYF. CDR3 DNA: TGTGCCAGCAGCTTAGATTCTGAGGCAGATACGCAGTATTTT.

This rearrangement joins TRBV7-9 to TRBJ1-2; 11 bases fit TRBD1. The CDR3 is 14 residues long. With 5 bases clipped from V and 7 bases from J, the junction kept 6 bases outside the gene matches. The germline CDR1 and CDR2 sequences are SEHNR and FQNEAQ (reference sequence). CDR3 in amino acids: CASSARTGGSGYTF. The CDR3 nucleotides are TGTGCCAGCAGCGCCCGGACAGGGGGCAGTGGCTACACCTTC.

The CDR3 DNA reads TGTGCCAGCAGTGAATATCAGGGCAAGTACTACAATGAGCAGTTCTTC. It translates to CASSEYQGKYYNEQFF. This chain links TRBV2 with TRBJ2-1; D might be TRBD1 (5 bases). Germline V CDR1 and CDR2: SNHLY, FYNNEI. CDR3 length: 16 amino acids. Trimming took 2 bases from V and 3 from J, leaving 14 bases between them.

This clone was seen once. The chain employs TRBV18 and TRBJ1-1; D gene ambiguous. The CDR3 extends over 13 amino acids. Germline CDR1 KGHSH, CDR2 LQKENI. Trimming took 1 base from V and 1 from J, leaving 4 bases between them. The CDR3, as DNA: TGTGCCAGCTCACCACGATCGAACACTGAAGCTTTCTTT. Its protein product is CASSPRSNTEAFF.

The V call is TRBV14, the J call TRBJ1-1; D may be TRBD1 (5 bases). The germline gives CDR1 SGHDN, CDR2 FVKESK. CDR3 length equals 13 residues. With 4 bases removed from V and 2 bases from J, the gap between germline ends came to 8 bases. Here the CDR3 DNA reads TGTGCCAGCAGCCCCGGGGCCAACACTGAAGCTTTCTTT. Translated: CASSPGANTEAFF.

The J gene is TRBJ2-5, the V gene TRBV20-1; D uncertain. CDR3 size: 11 residues. V was pared by 7 bases and J by 3 bases, with 9 bases between. Germline V gives CDR1 DFQATT, CDR2 SNEGSKA (reference sequence). The CDR3, as DNA: TGCAGTGTCCTTCCTAAAGAGACCCAGTACTTC. This gives the protein CSVLPKETQYF.

A few counts support this clone. The chain recombines TRBV29-1 with TRBJ2-3; D remains unclear. V was pared by 3 bases and J by 4 bases, with 5 bases between. CDR3 length: 11 residues. Looked up from germline, CDR1 is SQVTM and CDR2 is ANQGSEA. The CDR3 reads CSVDMADTQYF. For the CDR3, the DNA is TGCAGCGTTGATATGGCAGATACGCAGTATTTT.

The rearrangement joins TRBV7-3 to TRBJ2-2; D ambiguous. Germline CDR1 reads SGHTA; CDR2 reads FQGTGA. V gave up 4 bases and J gave up 5 bases, with 8 bases separating them. The CDR3 consists of 13 residues. The CDR3: CASSSHKTGELFF. The DNA of the CDR3 is TGTGCCAGCAGCTCCCATAAGACCGGGGAGCTGTTTTTT.

This clone was found once. V is TRBV28 and J is TRBJ2-7, with D unresolved. There are 11 residues in the CDR3. V lost 5 bases and J 6 bases, leaving 8 bases between the germline ends. CDR1 and CDR2 from the germline V gene are MDHEN and SYDVKM. The CDR3: CASSHSFEQYF. The DNA for the CDR3 is TGTGCCAGCAGTCACAGTTTCGAGCAGTACTTC.

The chain has TRBV6-1 and TRBJ2-1, with TRBD1 identical over 7 bases. The germline V gene has CDR1 MNHNS and CDR2 SASEGT. The ends lost 7 bases at V and 6 bases at J; junction bases unmatched: 6. CDR3 length: 13 residues. CDR3 sequence: CASTSRGFNEQFF. The CDR3 DNA is TGTGCCAGCACCTCCAGGGGGTTCAATGAGCAGTTCTTC.

This sequence joins TRBV20-1 and TRBJ2-3, with 7 positions matching TRBD2. CDR3 length equals 11 residues. Germline V gene sequence: CDR1 DFQATT, CDR2 SNEGSKA (reference sequence). With V trimmed by 6 bases and J by 9 bases, 6 bases remained unmatched. CDR3 region: CSAELAQTQYF. The CDR3 DNA is TGCAGTGCGGAACTAGCGCAGACGCAGTATTTT.

This clone was seen just once. The rearrangement joins TRBV28 to TRBJ1-2, with D perhaps matching TRBD1 (6 bases). This CDR3 region has 16 residues. Looked up from germline, CDR1 is MDHEN and CDR2 is SYDVKM. The V end lost 3 bases, the J end lost 2 bases, and 16 bases lay between the germline ends. The CDR3 loop reads CASSLRGVYGNYGYTF. The CDR3 nucleotides read TGTGCCAGCAGTTTGAGGGGGGTCTACGGAAACTATGGCTACACCTTC.

This clone was seen only a few times. The rearrangement links TRBV21-1 to TRBJ1-2. TRBV21-1 is flagged as a pseudogene. There are 12 residues in the CDR3. CDR3 protein: CASSMELRGYTF. The CDR3 nucleotides are TGTGCCAGCAGCATGGAACTTCGTGGCTACACCTTC.

The genes are TRBV27 and TRBJ1-3, with a weak D call TRBD1 (5 bases). The CDR3 consists of 14 residues. Trimming pared 7 bases from V and 4 bases from J, leaving 14 bases between. Germline CDR1 is MNHEY and CDR2 is SMNVEV (reference sequence). The CDR3 DNA follows: TGTGCCAGCAAGCGTGTGGGGACGGGAAACACCATATATTTT. This translates into CASKRVGTGNTIYF.

The chain combines TRBV2 with TRBJ1-5; D is ambiguous. CDR3 size: 13 residues. Trimming removed 3 bases at V and 3 bases at J, with 6 bases between. Germline-derived CDR1 and CDR2 are SNHLY and FYNNEI. The CDR3 loop reads CASSEGNNQPQHF. CDR3 coding DNA: TGTGCCAGCAGTGAGGGCAACAATCAGCCCCAGCATTTT.